This T cell receptor (beta chain) was found in a study of blood T cell repertoires in COVID-19. Germline trimming cut 7 bases from V and 8 bases from J; bases unmatched to any gene: 9. CDR3 length equals 15 residues. CDR1 MNHEY and CDR2 SVGAGI come from the germline V gene. The data were produced by immunoSEQ multiplex PCR, yet TCRdb's version contains in-frame clones alone and is incomplete. The data hold about 160,000 clones, with roughly 80% observed a single time. This clonotype originated in a woman aged 80 or over with acute or convalescent COVID-19. The chain recombines TRBV6-5 with TRBJ2-1; 12 bases match TRBD2. The material sequenced was peripheral blood. Written as DNA, the CDR3 is TGTGCCAGCAACAAGGCTAGCGGGGGGGGCCATGAGCAGTTCTTC. Amino acids: CASNKASGGGHEQFF.